This T cell receptor beta chain was profiled in a study of OX40 agonist ivuxolimab in advanced cancers. The germline V gene encodes CDR1 LNHDA and CDR2 SQIVND (reference sequence). The length of the CDR3 is 15 residues. Unmatched junction bases numbered 4, after V lost 6 bases and J lost 1 base. This table comes from immunoSEQ multiplex PCR, and its TCRdb copy is limited to in-frame clones, with some not included. Of some 77,000 clones listed, 80% to 95% are singletons. Points on this clone: Its target is unknown.

Study observations and caveats: Antigens targeted by the expanded peripheral T cells were not determined.

This clonotype was obtained from an adult with an advanced solid tumor such as melanoma, head and neck, liver or kidney cancer. The sequenced sample was CD4+ or CD8+ T cells sorted from blood, obtained in a trial of the OX40 agonist ivuxolimab. This chain connects TRBV19 to TRBJ1-1; TRBD1 agrees at 11 bases. The CDR3 here is CASSFGTGGNTEAFF. CDR3 coding DNA: TGTGCCAGTAGCTTCGGGACAGGGGGGAACACTGAAGCTTTCTTT. Using reference TRBV19 and TRBJ1-1 for the parts outside the CDR3, the full variable domain is DGGITQSPKYLFRKEGQNVTLSCEQNLNHDAMYWYRQDPGQGLRLIYYSQIVNDFQKGDIAEGYSVSREKKESFPLTVTSAQKNPTAFYLCASSFGTGGNTEAFFGQGTRLTVV.